This T cell receptor beta chain was captured in a study of metastatic and nonmetastatic thyroid tumors. Turning to the study itself: Repertoires of blood and of tissue (tumor or nodule) from malignant and benign thyroid patients were compared.

The J segment lost 3 bases and the V segment lost 5 bases, leaving 7 bases of the junction unmatched. Germline CDR1 and CDR2: SGHRS and YFSETQ. The CDR3 consists of 14 residues. To note about this clone: Its antigen is unidentified.

Per the study methods: What underpinned the distant-metastasis classifier for papillary thyroid cancer was the set of CDR3 differences across clinicopathological groups. Via MiXCR, TCRdb re-called the PCR reads. TCRdb's processing, not the study's, gives the V and J calls here. The table lists about 40,000 clones, 13% of them singletons. All patients reached thyroid surgery having received no treatment beforehand. Findings and caveats of the study: In blood and tumor, TCR beta diversity was reportedly significantly higher in malignant thyroid tumors than in benign nodules.

Sequencing input: blood. The chain uses TRBV5-1 and TRBJ1-2; 7 nucleotides line up with TRBD1. The receptor's source is a female donor with papillary thyroid cancer or a benign thyroid nodule (not recorded which). Some clones in this sample may be carry-over from other donors' samples. Here the CDR3 reads CASRPTGVDYGYTF. CDR3 nucleotides: TGCGCCAGCAGACCAACAGGGGTTGACTATGGCTACACCTTC.